This T cell receptor (beta chain) derives from a study of stem cell transplantation in POMP-related autoinflammatory disease. In the study overall: The study hypothesized thymoproteasome defects skew the TRB repertoire via impaired CD8+ selection.

V lost 0 bases, J lost 7 bases, and 6 bases stayed unmatched. Germline CDR1 is SGHRS and CDR2 is YFSETQ. This CDR3 has 16 residues. This clone was observed a handful of times. The repertoire was sequenced with immunoSEQ multiplex PCR; TCRdb's copy has only in-frame clones and lacks some. There are roughly 70,000 clones in the sample; roughly 93% occur only once, and about 0.7% lies in the top ten. This chain links TRBV5-1 with TRBJ2-2, with 10 bases lining up with TRBD1. This specimen consisted of CD4+ T cells from PBMCs, obtained after stem cell transplantation. The sequence derives from a human patient with POMP-related autoinflammation and immune dysregulation (PRAID). Some of the T cells might come from the graft donor. The CDR3 protein is CASSLEGTGVFGELFF. CDR3 in DNA: TGCGCCAGCAGCTTGGAGGGGACAGGGGTGTTCGGGGAGCTGTTTTTT.